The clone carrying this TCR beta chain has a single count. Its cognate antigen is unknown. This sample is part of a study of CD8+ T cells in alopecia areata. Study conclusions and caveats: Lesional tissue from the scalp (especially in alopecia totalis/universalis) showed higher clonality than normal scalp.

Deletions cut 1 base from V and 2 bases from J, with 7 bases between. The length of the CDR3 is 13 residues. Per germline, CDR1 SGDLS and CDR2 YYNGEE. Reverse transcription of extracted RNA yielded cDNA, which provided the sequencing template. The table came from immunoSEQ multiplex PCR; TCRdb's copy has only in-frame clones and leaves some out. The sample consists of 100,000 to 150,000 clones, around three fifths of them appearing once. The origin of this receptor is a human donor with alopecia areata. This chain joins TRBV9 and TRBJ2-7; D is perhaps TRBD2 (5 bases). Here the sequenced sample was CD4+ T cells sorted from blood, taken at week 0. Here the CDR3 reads CASSVRGTYEQYF. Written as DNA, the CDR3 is TGTGCCAGCAGCGTACGGGGAACCTACGAGCAGTACTTC.